These 21 T cell receptor beta chains were sequenced from one sample in a study of PD-L1 blockade in urothelial cancer. Time point specified: pretreatment peripheral blood. The protocol was immunoSEQ multiplex PCR, while the TCRdb copy is restricted to in-frame clones and leaves out a portion. The sample consists of 60,000 to 75,000 clones, 65% to 85% of them appearing once. Here the sequenced sample was PBMCs, taken around atezolizumab (anti-PD-L1) treatment. The receptors stem from an older woman with urothelial cancer.

The V and J genes are TRBV9 and TRBJ1-2; D is ambiguous. Deletions cut 0 bases from V and 1 base from J, with 4 bases between. The germline CDR1 and CDR2 sequences are SGDLS and YYNGEE. The CDR3 has 13 residues. The CDR3 sequence is CASSVDNNYGYTF. The CDR3 nucleotides are TGTGCCAGCAGCGTAGATAATAACTATGGCTACACCTTC.

The genes are TRBV19 and TRBJ1-4, with D hard to call. This CDR3 spans 15 amino acids. Trimming took 0 bases from V and 8 from J, leaving 13 bases between them. Germline V CDR1 and CDR2: LNHDA, SQIVND (reference sequence). Written as DNA, the CDR3 is TGTGCCAGTAGTATAGATCGAGGGATTGAAGAAAAACTGTTTTTT. Translated: CASSIDRGIEEKLFF.

Of note for this clone: Other DNA sequences in this specimen translate into the identical CDR3. The chain has TRBV5-1 and TRBJ2-1, with D unclear. The CDR3 contains 13 residues. V lost 0 bases to trimming and J lost 5 bases, with 6 bases between them. Looked up from germline, CDR1 is SGHRS and CDR2 is YFSETQ. The CDR3 DNA reads TGCGCCAGCAGCTTGGCCCCTGACAATGAGCAGTTCTTC. Its protein product is CASSLAPDNEQFF.

The gene calls are TRBV9 and TRBJ1-2; D perhaps matches TRBD1 (6 bases). From germline, CDR1 is SGDLS and CDR2 YYNGEE. V lost 3 bases, J lost 3 bases, and 15 bases lay in between. The CDR3 length is 15 residues. Here the CDR3 reads CASSANRDTDYGYTF. The CDR3 coding sequence is TGTGCCAGCAGCGCGAACAGGGACACCGACTATGGCTACACCTTC.

This clone was counted a single time. The V call is TRBV5-1, the J call TRBJ2-3, with no clear D. This CDR3 has 14 residues. Germline V gives CDR1 SGHRS, CDR2 YFSETQ. Trimming shortened V by 0 bases and J by 4 bases, and 9 bases separated the two germline ends. The CDR3 protein is CASSLAQFADTQYF. In nucleotides, the CDR3 is TGCGCCAGCAGCTTGGCCCAGTTCGCAGATACGCAGTATTTT. Together with reference TRBV5-1 and TRBJ2-3, the CDR3 gives the full variable domain: KAGVTQTPRYLIKTRGQQVTLSCSPISGHRSVSWYQQTPGQGLQFLFEYFSETQRNKGNFPGRFSGRQFSNSRSEMNVSTLELGDSALYLCASSLAQFADTQYFGPGTRLTVL.

The J gene is TRBJ1-5, the V gene TRBV13; perhaps TRBD1 as D (5 bases). Germline values: CDR1 PRHDT, CDR2 FYEKMQ (reference sequence). V lost 3 bases to trimming and J lost 0 bases, with 6 bases between them. This CDR3 has 14 residues. CDR3 nucleotides: TGTGCCAGCAGCTTCGGGGGTAGCAATCAGCCCCAGCATTTT. This encodes CASSFGGSNQPQHF.

This chain joins TRBV6-1 and TRBJ2-7; a weak D match, TRBD1 (5 bases). The CDR3 extends over 12 amino acids. Germline assignment: CDR1 MNHNS and CDR2 SASEGT. V was pared by 6 bases and J by 2 bases, with 8 bases between. The CDR3 is CASSRDPYEQYF. The CDR3 DNA sequence: TGTGCCAGCAGCAGGGATCCCTACGAGCAGTACTTC.

The chain uses TRBV6-5 and TRBJ2-1; no clear D gene. The V and J ends lost 0 bases and 6 bases respectively, with 15 bases between them. The CDR3 runs to 16 residues. Germline V lookup: CDR1 MNHEY, CDR2 SVGAGI. Here the CDR3 reads CASSYSVSGLGNEQFF. The CDR3 DNA sequence: TGTGCCAGCAGTTACTCCGTCTCAGGTCTGGGCAATGAGCAGTTCTTC.

The chain joins TRBV7-6 to TRBJ1-2; D uncertain. Trimming left V 1 base short and J 6 bases short, with 15 bases between. Germline CDR1 is SGHVS and CDR2 is FNYEAQ. The CDR3 spans 15 residues. Here the CDR3 DNA reads TGTGCCAGCAGCTTAGTCGGCGAACTAGAAGATGGCTACACCTTC. It is translated as CASSLVGELEDGYTF.

This chain links TRBV5-1 with TRBJ2-3, with D possibly TRBD1 on 5 matching bases. CDR1 SGHRS and CDR2 YFSETQ come from the germline V gene. This CDR3 comprises 16 residues. With 0 bases removed from V and 1 base from J, the gap between germline ends came to 12 bases. CDR3 loop: CASSLGPGIGTDTQYF. Written as DNA, the CDR3 is TGCGCCAGCAGCTTGGGCCCAGGGATCGGCACAGATACGCAGTATTTT.

This chain uses TRBV28 with TRBJ2-7; D is undetermined. Germline V gene lookup returns CDR1 MDHEN and CDR2 SYDVKM. Trimming stripped 3 bases from V and 4 bases from J, with 7 bases between. This CDR3 spans 12 amino acids. Here the CDR3 DNA reads TGTGCCAGCAGTTTGTTAGAATACGAGCAGTACTTC. It translates to CASSLLEYEQYF.

The gene calls are TRBV29-1 and TRBJ2-1; 10 nucleotides agree with TRBD1. V lost 6 bases to trimming and J lost 11 bases; unmatched junction nucleotides: 16. The CDR3 consists of 15 residues. Germline-derived CDR1 and CDR2 are SQVTM and ANQGSEA. For the CDR3, the DNA is TGCAGCGTCCGTAGCGAACAGGACAGGGGGACTAAGCAGTTCTTC. Protein sequence: CSVRSEQDRGTKQFF.

This clone was counted a single time. The genes are TRBV7-9 and TRBJ2-3; TRBD1 aligns across 7 bases. Per germline, CDR1 SEHNR and CDR2 FQNEAQ (reference sequence). The CDR3 has 13 residues. V shed 6 bases, J shed 3 bases, and the junction held 3 bases outside the gene matches. In DNA, the CDR3 is TGTGCCAGCAGTCGACAGGGAACAGATACGCAGTATTTT. Amino acid sequence: CASSRQGTDTQYF. The full variable domain, completed using reference TRBV7-9 and TRBJ2-3, is DTGVSQNPRHKITKRGQNVTFRCDPISEHNRLYWYRQTLGQGPEFLTYFQNEAQLEKSRLLSDRFSAERPKGSFSTLEIQRTEQGDSAMYLCASSRQGTDTQYFGPGTRLTVL.

This clone was detected a few times. Different DNA sequences within this sample yield the same CDR3. The chain joins TRBV10-3 to TRBJ1-1; 9 bases fit TRBD1. Losses at the gene ends were 0 bases for V and 1 base for J; bases not matched to a gene: 0. Germline V gene sequence: CDR1 ENHRY, CDR2 SYGVKD. The CDR3 length is 15 residues. CDR3 amino acids: CAISESGQGNTEAFF. The CDR3 bases are TGTGCCATCAGTGAGTCGGGACAGGGGAACACTGAAGCTTTCTTT.

The rearrangement uses TRBV30 and TRBJ1-1, with D possibly matching TRBD1 (6 bases). V dropped 0 bases and J dropped 2 bases, with 10 bases sitting between them. The CDR3 contains 14 residues. Germline-derived CDR1 and CDR2 are GTSNPN and SVGIG (reference sequence). The CDR3 nucleotides read TGTGCCTGGAGTGTGGGACAATACAACACTGAAGCTTTCTTT. Translating it yields CAWSVGQYNTEAFF.

The rearrangement uses TRBV18 and TRBJ1-1; TRBD1 agrees at 12 bases. With 6 bases clipped from V and 5 bases from J, the junction kept 7 bases outside the gene matches. This CDR3 has 15 amino acids. CDR1 and CDR2 from the germline V gene are KGHSH and LQKENI. CDR3: CASSPWDRGPTEAFF. Here the CDR3 DNA reads TGTGCCAGCTCGCCATGGGACAGGGGGCCGACTGAAGCTTTCTTT.

This clone appeared a single time. The chain has TRBV5-1 and TRBJ2-5, with D possibly matching TRBD1 (5 bases). The CDR3 has 15 amino acids. Germline lookup yields CDR1 SGHRS and CDR2 YFSETQ. Trimming pared 0 bases from V and 2 bases from J, leaving 11 bases between. CDR3: CASSLGPGQQETQYF. CDR3 DNA: TGCGCCAGCAGCTTGGGCCCAGGGCAACAAGAGACCCAGTACTTC.

V is TRBV2 and J is TRBJ2-1; TRBD2 matches 10 bases. CDR3 length: 16 residues. With 6 bases clipped from V and 7 bases from J, the junction kept 12 bases outside the gene matches. The germline V gene encodes CDR1 SNHLY and CDR2 FYNNEI. The CDR3 DNA reads as TGTGCCAGCAGCCAAAAAAAGCGGGAGGGGACTAATGAGCAGTTCTTC. The encoded protein is CASSQKKREGTNEQFF.

The gene calls are TRBV10-2 and TRBJ1-1; 10 bases are shared with TRBD1. V gave up 2 bases and J gave up 2 bases; unmatched junction bases: 5. This CDR3 spans 16 amino acids. The germline V gene encodes CDR1 WSHSY and CDR2 SAAADI. CDR3 DNA sequence: TGCGCCAGCAGTGAGCGGGACAGGGGTGGAAACACTGAAGCTTTCTTT. This sequence encodes CASSERDRGGNTEAFF.

The chain joins TRBV10-1 to TRBJ2-1, with TRBD1 as a possible D gene (6 bases). CDR1 is WNHNN, CDR2 SYGVQD, per germline (reference sequence). This CDR3 is 14 amino acids long. V was trimmed by 2 bases and J by 10 bases, leaving 15 bases between them. CDR3 loop: CASSETPDRTEQFF. DNA of the CDR3: TGCGCCAGCAGTGAGACACCCGACAGGACAGAGCAGTTCTTC.

The genes are TRBV9 and TRBJ2-2; 15 bases match TRBD2. Unmatched junction bases numbered 5, after V lost 4 bases and J lost 1 base. Germline-derived CDR1 and CDR2 are SGDLS and YYNGEE. The CDR3 totals 18 residues. The chain's CDR3 is CASSIGLAGGGNTGELFF. CDR3 in DNA: TGTGCCAGCAGCATCGGACTAGCGGGAGGGGGGAACACCGGGGAGCTGTTTTTT.